This T cell receptor beta chain is from a study of cytomegalovirus exposure and HLA in healthy donors. Study-level points and caveats: First-cohort TCR clusters tended to co-occur in the 120 or so validation repertoires, a later analysis found. The authors listed some 150 TCR beta chains as cytomegalovirus-associated.

Clones were read by immunoSEQ multiplex PCR, and TCRdb kept only the in-frame ones, dropping some. The table shows 150,000 to 200,000 clones, with roughly 89% occurring only once. V shed 5 bases and J shed 5 bases, with 11 bases lying between them. Germline CDR1 reads SGHRS; CDR2 reads YFSETQ. This CDR3 contains 14 residues. Note on this clone: Its antigen remains unknown.

The genes are TRBV5-1 and TRBJ1-6; D remains ambiguous. The sequencing sample was made of PBMCs. The TCR originated in a woman in her twenties or thirties in good health and CMV-seronegative. CDR3 residues: CASSESRNNSPLHF. The DNA of the CDR3 is TGCGCCAGCAGTGAATCTAGGAATAATTCACCCCTCCACTTT.